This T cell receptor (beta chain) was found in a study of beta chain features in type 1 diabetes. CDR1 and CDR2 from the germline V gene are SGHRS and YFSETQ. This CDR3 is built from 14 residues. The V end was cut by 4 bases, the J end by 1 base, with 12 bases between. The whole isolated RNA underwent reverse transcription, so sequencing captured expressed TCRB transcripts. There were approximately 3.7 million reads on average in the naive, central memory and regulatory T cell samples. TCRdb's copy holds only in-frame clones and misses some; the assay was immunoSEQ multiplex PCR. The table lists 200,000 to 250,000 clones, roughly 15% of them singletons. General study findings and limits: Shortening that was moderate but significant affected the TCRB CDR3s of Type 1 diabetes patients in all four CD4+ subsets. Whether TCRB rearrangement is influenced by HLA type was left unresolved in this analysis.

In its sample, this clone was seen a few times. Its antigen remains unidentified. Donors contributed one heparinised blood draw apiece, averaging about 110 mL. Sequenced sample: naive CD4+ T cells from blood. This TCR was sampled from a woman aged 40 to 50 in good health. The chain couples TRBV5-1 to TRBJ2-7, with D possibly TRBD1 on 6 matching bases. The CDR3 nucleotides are TGCGCCAGCAGCCCCCGACAGGCTTCCTACGAGCAGTACTTC. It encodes CASSPRQASYEQYF.